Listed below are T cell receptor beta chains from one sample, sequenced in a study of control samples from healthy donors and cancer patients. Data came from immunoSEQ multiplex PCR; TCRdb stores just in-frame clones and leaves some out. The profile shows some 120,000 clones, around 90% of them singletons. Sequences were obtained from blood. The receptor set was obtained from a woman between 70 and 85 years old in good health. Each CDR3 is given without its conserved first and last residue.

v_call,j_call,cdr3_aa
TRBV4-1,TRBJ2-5,ASSFRGRGGSETQY
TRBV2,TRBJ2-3,ASTRGTDTQY
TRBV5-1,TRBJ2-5,ASSGTTGGVETQY
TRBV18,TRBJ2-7,ASSPGASTYEQY
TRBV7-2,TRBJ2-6,ASSLVVSRGGAGANVLT
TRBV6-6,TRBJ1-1,ASSYTNREPEAF
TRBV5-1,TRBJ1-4,ASSLGQGKNEKLF
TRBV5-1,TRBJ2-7,ASRHRDESYEQY
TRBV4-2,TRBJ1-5,ASSQVGQPQH
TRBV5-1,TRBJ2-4,ASSLAGWGASKNIQY
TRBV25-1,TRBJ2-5,ASSELGTEETQY
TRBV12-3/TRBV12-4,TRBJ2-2,ASTITPWELF
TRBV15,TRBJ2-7,ATSREAGGSYEQY
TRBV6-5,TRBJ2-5,ASHTSGLLETQY
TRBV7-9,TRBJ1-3,ASSLAGQYSGNTIY
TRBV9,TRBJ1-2,ASSPQTRENYGYT
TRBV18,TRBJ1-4,ASSPFVQGQGGKLF
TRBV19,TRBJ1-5,ASRSIRNGGQGATTGNQPQH
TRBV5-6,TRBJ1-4,ASSFKGATNEKLF
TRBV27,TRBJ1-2,ASSSRTNYGYT
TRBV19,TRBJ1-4,ASSTGWGNEKLF
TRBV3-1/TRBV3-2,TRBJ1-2,ASSHSDSNYGYT
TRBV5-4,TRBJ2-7,ASSPYLGQGAGEQY
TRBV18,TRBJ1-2,ASSPPSETVGYT
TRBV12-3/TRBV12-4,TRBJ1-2,ASTPGGAPL
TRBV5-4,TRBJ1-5,ASSPAGSNQPQH
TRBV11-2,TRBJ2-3,ASSPLAGGRDTQY
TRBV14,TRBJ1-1,ASSQGAVEAF
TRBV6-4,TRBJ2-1,ASSVLAGGLSYNEQF
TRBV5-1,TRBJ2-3,ASSLLTGAGTDTQY
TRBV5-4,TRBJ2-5,ASSLRTSSRGGETQY
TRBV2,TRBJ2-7,ASRAHGSSYEQY
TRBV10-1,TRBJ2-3,ASSESTVGGTDTQY
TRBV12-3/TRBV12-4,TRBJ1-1,ASSSSQPPLAF
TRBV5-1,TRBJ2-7,ASSPTTGGDEQY
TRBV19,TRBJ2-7,ASSPRQGRSRTYEQY
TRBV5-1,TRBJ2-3,ASSLEGLTYTDTQY
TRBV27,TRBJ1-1,ASSTNMITEAF
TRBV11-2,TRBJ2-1,ASSLSVERGIYNEQF
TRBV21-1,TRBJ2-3,ASSKELAGSTDTQY
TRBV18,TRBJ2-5,ASSSGETQY
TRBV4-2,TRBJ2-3,ASSQDGAGALSTDTQY
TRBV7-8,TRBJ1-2,ASSTLPGDYGYT
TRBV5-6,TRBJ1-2,ASSLRDYGYT
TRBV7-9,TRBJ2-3,ASSPRASGDTQY
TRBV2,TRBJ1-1,ASSGQSMNTEAF
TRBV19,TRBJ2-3,ASAPTSGADTQY
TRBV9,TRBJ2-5,ASSVDGTRAETQY
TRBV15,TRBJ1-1,ATSRGGVNTEAF